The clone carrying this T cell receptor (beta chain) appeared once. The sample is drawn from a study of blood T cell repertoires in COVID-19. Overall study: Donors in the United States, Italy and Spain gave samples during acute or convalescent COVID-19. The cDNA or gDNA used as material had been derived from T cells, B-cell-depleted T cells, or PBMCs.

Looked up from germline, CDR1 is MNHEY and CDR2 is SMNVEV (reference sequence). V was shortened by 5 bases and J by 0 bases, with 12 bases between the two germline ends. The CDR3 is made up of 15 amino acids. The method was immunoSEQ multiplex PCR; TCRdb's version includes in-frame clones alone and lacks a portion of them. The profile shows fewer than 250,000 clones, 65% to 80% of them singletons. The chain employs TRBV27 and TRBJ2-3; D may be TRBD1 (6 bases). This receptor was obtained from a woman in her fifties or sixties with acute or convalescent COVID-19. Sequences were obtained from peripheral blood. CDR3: CASSRRDISTDTQYF. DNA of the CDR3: TGTGCCAGCAGTCGTCGGGACATTAGCACAGATACGCAGTATTTT.